One TCR beta chain is described in this entry. These data are taken from a study of blood T cell repertoires in COVID-19. Study information: Nucleic acid was either cDNA or gDNA, and it came from T cells, B-cell-depleted T cells, or PBMCs.

CDR3 size: 14 residues. CDR1 and CDR2 (germline): SGDLS, YYNGEE. V shed 4 bases, J shed 7 bases, and the junction held 10 bases outside the gene matches. The assay was immunoSEQ multiplex PCR, and TCRdb's table has in-frame clones only and misses some. The data contain under 250,000 clones, less than 85% of them seen just once; the ten biggest clones take up 3% to 4.5%. The sample was peripheral blood. The sequence derives from a woman older than 75 with acute or convalescent COVID-19. The chain combines TRBV9 with TRBJ1-2; 7 bases align to TRBD1. The CDR3 DNA follows: TGTGCCAGCAGCCCGACGGACAGGAGGGGTGGCTACACCTTC. Amino acid sequence: CASSPTDRRGGYTF.